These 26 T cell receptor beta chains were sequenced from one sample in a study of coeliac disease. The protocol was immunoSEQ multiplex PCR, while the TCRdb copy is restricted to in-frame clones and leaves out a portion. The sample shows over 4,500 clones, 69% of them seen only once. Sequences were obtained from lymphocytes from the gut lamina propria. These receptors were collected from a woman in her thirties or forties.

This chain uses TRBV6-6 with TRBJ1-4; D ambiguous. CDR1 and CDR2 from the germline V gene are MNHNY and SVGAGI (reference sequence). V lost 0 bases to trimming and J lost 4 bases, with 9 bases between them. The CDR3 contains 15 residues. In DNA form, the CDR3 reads TGTGCCAGCAGTTACTCGGCGGGGAATAATGAAAAACTGTTTTTT. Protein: CASSYSAGNNEKLFF.

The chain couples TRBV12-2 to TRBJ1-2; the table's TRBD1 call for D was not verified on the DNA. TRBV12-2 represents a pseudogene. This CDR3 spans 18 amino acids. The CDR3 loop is CASRLEGDRVLGNYGYTF. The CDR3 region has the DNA TGTGCAAGTCGCTTAGAAGGGGACAGGGTGCTGGGTAACTATGGCTACACCTTC.

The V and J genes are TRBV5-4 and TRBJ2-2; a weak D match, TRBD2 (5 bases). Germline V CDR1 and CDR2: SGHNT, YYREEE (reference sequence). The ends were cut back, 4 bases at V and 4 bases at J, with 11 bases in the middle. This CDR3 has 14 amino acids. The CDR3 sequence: CASSPGLLTGELFF. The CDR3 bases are TGTGCCAGCAGCCCTGGACTTCTCACCGGGGAGCTGTTTTTT.

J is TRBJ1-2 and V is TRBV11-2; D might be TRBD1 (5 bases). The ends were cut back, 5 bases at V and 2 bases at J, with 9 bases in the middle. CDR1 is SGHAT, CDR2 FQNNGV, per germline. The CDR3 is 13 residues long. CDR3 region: CASSQHRNYGYTF. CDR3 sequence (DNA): TGTGCCAGCAGCCAGCACAGGAACTATGGCTACACCTTC.

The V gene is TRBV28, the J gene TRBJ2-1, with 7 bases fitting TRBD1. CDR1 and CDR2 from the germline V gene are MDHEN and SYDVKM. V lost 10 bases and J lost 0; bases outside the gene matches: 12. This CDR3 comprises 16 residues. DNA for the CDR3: TGTGCCATCGAGGGGGCTAGTCCCTTCTCCTACAATGAGCAGTTCTTC. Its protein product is CAIEGASPFSYNEQFF.

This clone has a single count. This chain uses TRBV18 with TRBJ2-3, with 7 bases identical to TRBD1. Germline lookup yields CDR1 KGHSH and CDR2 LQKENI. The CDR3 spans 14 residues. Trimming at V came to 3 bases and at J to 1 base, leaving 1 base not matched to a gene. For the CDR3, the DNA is TGTGCCAGCTCACCTCAGGGGGGCACAGATACGCAGTATTTT. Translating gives CASSPQGGTDTQYF.

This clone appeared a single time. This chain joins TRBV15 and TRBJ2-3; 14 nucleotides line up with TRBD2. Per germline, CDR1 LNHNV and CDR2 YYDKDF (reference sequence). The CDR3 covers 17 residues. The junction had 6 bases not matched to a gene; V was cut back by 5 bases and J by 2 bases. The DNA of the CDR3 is TGTGCCACCAGCCTGAGACTAGCGGGAGGGCCCACAGATACGCAGTATTTT. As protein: CATSLRLAGGPTDTQYF.

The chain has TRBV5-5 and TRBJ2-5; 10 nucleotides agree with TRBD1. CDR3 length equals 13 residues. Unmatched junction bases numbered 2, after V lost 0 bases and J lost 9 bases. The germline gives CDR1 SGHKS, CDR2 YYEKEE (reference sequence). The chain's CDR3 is CASSLEGQGSQYF. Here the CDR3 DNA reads TGTGCCAGCAGCTTGGAGGGACAGGGGTCCCAGTACTTC. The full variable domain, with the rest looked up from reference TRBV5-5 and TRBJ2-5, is DAGVTQSPTHLIKTRGQQVTLRCSPISGHKSVSWYQQVLGQGPQFIFQYYEKEERGRGNFPDRFSARQFPNYSSELNVNALLLGDSALYLCASSLEGQGSQYFGPGTRLLVL.

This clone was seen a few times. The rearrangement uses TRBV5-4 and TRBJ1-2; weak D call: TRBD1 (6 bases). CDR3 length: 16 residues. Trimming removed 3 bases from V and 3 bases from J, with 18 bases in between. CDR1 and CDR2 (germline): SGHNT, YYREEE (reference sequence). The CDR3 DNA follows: TGTGCCAGCAGCTCGGCCTTAAGACGACAGGACTATGGCTACACCTTC. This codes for CASSSALRRQDYGYTF.

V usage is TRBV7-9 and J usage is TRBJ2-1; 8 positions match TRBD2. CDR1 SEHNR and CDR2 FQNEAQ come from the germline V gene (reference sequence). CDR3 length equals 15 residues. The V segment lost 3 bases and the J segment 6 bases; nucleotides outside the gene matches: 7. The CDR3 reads CASSFPGTRFNEQFF. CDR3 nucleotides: TGTGCCAGCAGCTTCCCCGGGACTAGGTTCAATGAGCAGTTCTTC.

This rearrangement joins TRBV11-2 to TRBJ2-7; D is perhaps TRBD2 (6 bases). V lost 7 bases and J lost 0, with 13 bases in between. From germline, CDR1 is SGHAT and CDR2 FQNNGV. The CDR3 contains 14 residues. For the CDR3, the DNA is TGTGCCAGCACCTTTCCGGGAGTCTCCTACGAGCAGTACTTC. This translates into CASTFPGVSYEQYF.

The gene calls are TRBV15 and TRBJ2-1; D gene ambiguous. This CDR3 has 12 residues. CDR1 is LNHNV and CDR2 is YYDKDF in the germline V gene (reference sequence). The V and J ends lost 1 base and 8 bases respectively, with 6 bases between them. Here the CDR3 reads CATSRGRDEQFF. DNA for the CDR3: TGTGCCACCAGCAGAGGTCGGGATGAGCAGTTCTTC.

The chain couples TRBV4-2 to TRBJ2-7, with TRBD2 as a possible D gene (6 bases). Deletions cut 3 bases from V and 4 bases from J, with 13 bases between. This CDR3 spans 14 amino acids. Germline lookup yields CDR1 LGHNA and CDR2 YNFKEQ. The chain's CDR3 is CASSHPGGKYEQYF. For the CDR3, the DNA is TGTGCCAGCAGCCACCCCGGGGGAAAGTACGAGCAGTACTTC.

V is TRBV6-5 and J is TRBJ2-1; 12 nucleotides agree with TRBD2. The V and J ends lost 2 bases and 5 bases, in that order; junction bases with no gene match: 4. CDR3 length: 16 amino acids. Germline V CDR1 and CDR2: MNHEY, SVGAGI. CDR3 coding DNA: TGTGCCAGCAGTTACATCAGGACTAGCGGGAACAATGAGCAGTTCTTC. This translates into CASSYIRTSGNNEQFF.

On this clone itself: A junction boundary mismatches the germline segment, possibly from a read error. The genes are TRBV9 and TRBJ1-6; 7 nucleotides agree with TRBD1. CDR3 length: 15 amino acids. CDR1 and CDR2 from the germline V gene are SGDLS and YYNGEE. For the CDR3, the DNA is TGTGCCAGCAGCGTAGGGAACAGGGGCAATTCACCCCTCCATTTT. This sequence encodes CASSVGNRGNSPLHF.

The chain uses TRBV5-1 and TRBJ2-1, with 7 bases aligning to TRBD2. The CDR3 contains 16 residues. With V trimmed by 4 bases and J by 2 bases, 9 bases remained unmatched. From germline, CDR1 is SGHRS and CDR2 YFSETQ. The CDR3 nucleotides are TGCGCCAGCAGCCCAATAGCGGGCCGAACCTACAATGAGCAGTTCTTC. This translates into CASSPIAGRTYNEQFF.

The CDR3 DNA follows: TGTGCCATCAGTGATCAACTAGCGGGATTCCAAGAGACCCAGTACTTC. This encodes CAISDQLAGFQETQYF. The V call is TRBV10-3, the J call TRBJ2-5; 10 bases align to TRBD2. This CDR3 is built from 16 residues. Trimming took 3 bases from V and 1 from J; bases not matched to a gene: 5. Germline CDR1 and CDR2: ENHRY and SYGVKD.

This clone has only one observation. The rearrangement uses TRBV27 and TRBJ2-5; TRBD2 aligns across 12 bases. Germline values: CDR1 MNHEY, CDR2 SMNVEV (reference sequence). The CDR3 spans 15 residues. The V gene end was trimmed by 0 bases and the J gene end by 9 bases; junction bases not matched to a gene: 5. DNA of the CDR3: TGTGCCAGCAGTTTATCGGGCCTAGCGGGAGGGCCCCAGTACTTC. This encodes CASSLSGLAGGPQYF.

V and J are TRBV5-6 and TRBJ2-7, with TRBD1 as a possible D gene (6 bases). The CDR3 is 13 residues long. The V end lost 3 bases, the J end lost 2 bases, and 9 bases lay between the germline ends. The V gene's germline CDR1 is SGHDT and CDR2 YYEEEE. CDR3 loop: CASSWGTTYEQYF. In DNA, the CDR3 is TGTGCCAGCAGCTGGGGGACAACCTACGAGCAGTACTTC.

CDR3 sequence reads: CASSDRTASTDTQYF. The CDR3 region has the DNA TGTGCCAGCAGCGACCGGACAGCTAGCACAGATACGCAGTATTTT. The gene calls are TRBV9 and TRBJ2-3, with D maybe TRBD1 (6 bases). Per germline, CDR1 SGDLS and CDR2 YYNGEE. Trimming removed 3 bases at V and 0 bases at J, with 11 bases between. This CDR3 is built from 15 residues.

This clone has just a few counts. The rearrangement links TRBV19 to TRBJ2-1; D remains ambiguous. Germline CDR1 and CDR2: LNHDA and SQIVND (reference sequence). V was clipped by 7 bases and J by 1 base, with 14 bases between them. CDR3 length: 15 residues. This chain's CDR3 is CASIASVASYNEQFF. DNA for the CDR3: TGTGCCAGTATCGCCTCGGTAGCTTCCTACAATGAGCAGTTCTTC.

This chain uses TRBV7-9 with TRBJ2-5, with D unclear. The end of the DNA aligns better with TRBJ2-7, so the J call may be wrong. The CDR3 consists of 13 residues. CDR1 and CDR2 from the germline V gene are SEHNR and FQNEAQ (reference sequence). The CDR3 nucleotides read TGTGCCAGCAGCTCCGGGTTCCCCTACGAGCAGTACTTC. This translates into CASSSGFPYEQYF.

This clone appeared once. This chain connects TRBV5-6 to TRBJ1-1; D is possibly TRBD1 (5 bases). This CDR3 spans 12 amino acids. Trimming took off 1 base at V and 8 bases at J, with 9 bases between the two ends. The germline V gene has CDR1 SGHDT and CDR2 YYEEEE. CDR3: CASSLFGAEAFF. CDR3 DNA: TGTGCCAGCAGCTTGTTTGGGGCAGAAGCTTTCTTT.

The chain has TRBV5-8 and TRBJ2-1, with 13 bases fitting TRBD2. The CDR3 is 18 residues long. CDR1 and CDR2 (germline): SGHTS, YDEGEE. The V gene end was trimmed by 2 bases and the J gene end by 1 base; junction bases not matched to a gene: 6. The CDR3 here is CASSLPGLAGQSYNEQFF. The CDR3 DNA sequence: TGTGCCAGCAGCTTACCGGGACTAGCGGGGCAATCCTACAATGAGCAGTTCTTC.

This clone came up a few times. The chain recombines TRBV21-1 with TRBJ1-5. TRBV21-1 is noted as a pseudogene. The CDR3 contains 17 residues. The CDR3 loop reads CASSTPGGYRGRQPQHF. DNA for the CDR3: TGTGCCAGCAGCACTCCGGGGGGGTACAGGGGACGTCAGCCCCAGCATTTT.

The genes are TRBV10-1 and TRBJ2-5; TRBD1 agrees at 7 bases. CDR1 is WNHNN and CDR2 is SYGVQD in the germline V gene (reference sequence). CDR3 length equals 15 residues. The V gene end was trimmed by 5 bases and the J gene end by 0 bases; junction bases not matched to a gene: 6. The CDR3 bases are TGCGCCAGCAGTCCGACAGGGACGGACCAAGAGACCCAGTACTTC. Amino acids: CASSPTGTDQETQYF.